A selection of T cell receptor beta chains follows, all from one sample in a study of blood T cell repertoires in COVID-19. TCRdb's table, derived via immunoSEQ multiplex PCR, lists solely in-frame clones and lacks some. The table shows 150,000 to 200,000 clones, with 75% to 85% occurring only once. The source material was PBMCs or T cells enriched from blood (not recorded which). The source is a man between 45 and 60 years old who had recovered from COVID-19. Each CDR3 is given with its conserved first and last residue. A D gene is named only where the DNA matches it firmly. Size values are once, few and many counts, or a class for expanded clones, and some rows have none.

d_call: TRBD1
j_call: TRBJ1-1
v_call: TRBV27
clone_size: .
cdr3_nt: TGTGCCAGCAGGGGACAGACGGTAACTAACACTGAAGCTTTCTTT
cdr3_aa: CASRGQTVTNTEAFF

d_call: TRBD2
j_call: TRBJ2-3
v_call: TRBV6-4
clone_size: .
cdr3_nt: TGTGCCAGCAGTGACGGGGCGGGGGAGACAGATACGCAGTATTTT
cdr3_aa: CASSDGAGETDTQYF

d_call: .
j_call: TRBJ2-4
v_call: TRBV19
clone_size: few
cdr3_nt: TGTGCCAGTAGTAACCTCCGGGGCATTCAGTACTTC
cdr3_aa: CASSNLRGIQYF

d_call: .
j_call: TRBJ1-6
v_call: TRBV27
clone_size: .
cdr3_nt: TGTGCCACCTCCCGGGAGTTGGATAATTCACCCCTCCACTTT
cdr3_aa: CATSRELDNSPLHF

d_call: .
j_call: TRBJ2-3
v_call: TRBV12-1
clone_size: .
cdr3_nt: TGTGCCAGCAGCTACGGACAGGGTACCACAGATACGCAGTATTTT
cdr3_aa: CASSYGQGTTDTQYF

d_call: .
j_call: TRBJ2-2
v_call: TRBV6-5
clone_size: .
cdr3_nt: TGTGCCAGCAGTTACGGGGGGACCGGGGAGCTGTTTTTT
cdr3_aa: CASSYGGTGELFF

d_call: .
j_call: TRBJ2-7
v_call: TRBV5-1
clone_size: once
cdr3_nt: TGCGCCAGCAGCTTGGTCCCGGGGGTCTCCTACGAGCAGTACTTC
cdr3_aa: CASSLVPGVSYEQYF

d_call: .
j_call: TRBJ2-3
v_call: TRBV4-1
clone_size: few
cdr3_nt: TGCGCCAGCAGCCAAAGTGGGGGCGGAGGGGGCCGGTCAGATACGCAGTATTTT
cdr3_aa: CASSQSGGGGGRSDTQYF

d_call: .
j_call: TRBJ2-2
v_call: TRBV6-4
clone_size: few
cdr3_nt: TGTGCCAGCAGTGACTCTAGTAAAACCGGGGAGCTGTTTTTT
cdr3_aa: CASSDSSKTGELFF

d_call: .
j_call: TRBJ1-3
v_call: TRBV4-1
clone_size: .
cdr3_nt: TGCGCCAGCAGCCCACAGGGTGGAAACACCATATATTTT
cdr3_aa: CASSPQGGNTIYF

d_call: TRBD1
j_call: TRBJ2-7
v_call: TRBV28
clone_size: .
cdr3_nt: TGTGCCAGCAGTTTCGTTGCTAGGGGACAGGGTCTTCTCTTGGGCTACGAGCAGTACTTC
cdr3_aa: CASSFVARGQGLLLGYEQYF

d_call: TRBD1
j_call: TRBJ1-2
v_call: TRBV6-1
clone_size: .
cdr3_nt: TGTGCCAGCAGTGCTCGGCGAGTTAAGGGACAGATCAGCTATGGCTACACCTTC
cdr3_aa: CASSARRVKGQISYGYTF

d_call: TRBD1
j_call: TRBJ2-2
v_call: TRBV5-1
clone_size: .
cdr3_nt: TGCGCCAGCAGCTTGAATGGACAGGGTAACACCGGGGAGCTGTTTTTT
cdr3_aa: CASSLNGQGNTGELFF